A single sample gave rise to the 5 T cell receptor beta chains below, sequenced in a study of T-cell memory formation after mild COVID-19. TCRdb recomputed calls from the 5' RACE reads with MiXCR, one row per CDR3 protein. This sample has 360,000 or so distinct CDR3 sequences; around 28% occur once, and the top ten carry 13%. The sample was PBMCs or a T cell subset sorted from them (not recorded which). The receptors stem from an adult woman who had mild COVID-19 (a few samples of this study predate the infection). Cell type and time point are not known.

V usage is TRBV24-1 and J usage is TRBJ2-3, with D hard to call. The CDR3 totals 17 residues. Germline CDR1 is KGHDR and CDR2 is SFDVKD. Trimming took off 4 bases at V and 10 bases at J, with 26 bases between the two ends. CDR3 protein: CATSDPTGPVGRSSQYF. CDR3 sequence (DNA): TGTGCCACCAGTGACCCGACCGGGCCCGTGGGAAGGAGTTCGCAGTATTTT.

This clonotype was found a few times. The chain combines TRBV5-6 with TRBJ1-1; unclear D gene. The V end was cut by 0 bases, the J end by 5 bases, with 11 bases between. Per germline, CDR1 SGHDT and CDR2 YYEEEE. There are 14 residues in the CDR3. CDR3 amino acids: CASSLEGVRTEAFF. The CDR3 region has the DNA TGTGCCAGCAGCTTGGAGGGTGTTCGGACTGAAGCTTTCTTT. Using reference TRBV5-6 and TRBJ1-1 for the parts outside the CDR3, the full variable domain is DAGVTQSPTHLIKTRGQQVTLRCSPKSGHDTVSWYQQALGQGPQFIFQYYEEEERQRGNFPDRFSGHQFPNYSSELNVNALLLGDSALYLCASSLEGVRTEAFFGQGTRLTVV.

The chain has TRBV7-8 and TRBJ2-7; D perhaps matches TRBD1 (5 bases). Germline CDR1 SGHVS, CDR2 FQNEAQ. The CDR3 covers 15 residues. V dropped 5 bases and J dropped 2 bases, with 16 bases sitting between them. CDR3 sequence (DNA): TGTGCCAGCAGCCCGGACATCCACGCCGCCTACGAGCAGTACTTC. It translates to CASSPDIHAAYEQYF.

The chain is built from TRBV5-1 and TRBJ1-3; D uncertain. Deletions cut 2 bases from V and 0 bases from J, with 9 bases between. Germline V gene lookup returns CDR1 SGHRS and CDR2 YFSETQ. The CDR3 length is 15 residues. The CDR3 DNA sequence: TGCGCCAGCAGCTTTATGGGGAGCTCTGGAAACACCATATATTTT. It is translated as CASSFMGSSGNTIYF.

The chain joins TRBV20-1 to TRBJ1-1; D is unclear. CDR1 DFQATT and CDR2 SNEGSKA come from the germline V gene (reference sequence). This CDR3 has 14 amino acids. V lost 0 bases, J lost 1 base, and 9 bases lay in between. The DNA of the CDR3 is TGCAGTGCTAGAGATCAAGGAGGGAACACTGAAGCTTTCTTT. This codes for CSARDQGGNTEAFF.